This TCR beta chain was sequenced during a study of cytomegalovirus exposure and HLA in healthy donors. At the level of the study: Clustering assigned 81% of the roughly 420 genotyped donors to the Caucasian-associated ancestry cluster. Study-wide results and caveats: Using a false discovery rate of 0.05, a later analysis showed that 15,000 to 20,000 TCR beta sequences were associated with HLA alleles. The listing of 150 to 200 TCR beta chains classed them as cytomegalovirus-associated.

Trimming removed 0 bases from V and 0 bases from J, with 9 bases in between. In germline, CDR1 is SGHVS, CDR2 FNYEAQ. The CDR3 spans 17 residues. For this clone: Antigen specificity is unknown.

The PCR had 60 Vbeta and 13 Jbeta primers. Original processing methods: It was a later analysis that counted approximately 81 million unique TCR beta chains, of which roughly 11 million were shared. Sequencing used immunoSEQ multiplex PCR; TCRdb keeps in-frame clones, though not all of them. That table furnishes V, J and clone size, whereas the DNA furnished D and trimming. The repertoire consists of about 200,000 clones, with approximately 85% occurring once and the leading ten covering about 3%. The chain has TRBV7-6 and TRBJ1-6; unclear D gene. This receptor was taken from a woman between 40 and 55 years old in good health and CMV-seronegative. Sequencing used PBMCs. The CDR3 reads CASSLAAGSSYNSPLHF. For the CDR3, the DNA is TGTGCCAGCAGCTTAGCTGCCGGGAGCTCCTATAATTCACCCCTCCACTTT.